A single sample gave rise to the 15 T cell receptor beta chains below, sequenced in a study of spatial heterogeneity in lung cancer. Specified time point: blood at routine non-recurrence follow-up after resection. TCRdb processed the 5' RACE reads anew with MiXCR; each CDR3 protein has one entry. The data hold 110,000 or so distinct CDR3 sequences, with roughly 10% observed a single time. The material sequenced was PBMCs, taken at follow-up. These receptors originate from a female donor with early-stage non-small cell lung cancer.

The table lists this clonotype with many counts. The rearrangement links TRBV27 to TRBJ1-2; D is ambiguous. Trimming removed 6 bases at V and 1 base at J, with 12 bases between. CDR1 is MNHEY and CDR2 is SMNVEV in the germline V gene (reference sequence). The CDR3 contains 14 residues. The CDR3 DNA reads TGTGCCAGCAGCTCGGGCCTAAGTAACTATGGCTACACCTTC. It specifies CASSSGLSNYGYTF.

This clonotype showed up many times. CDR3 protein: CASSQVGRNTGRTEAFF. The CDR3 coding sequence is TGCGCCAGCAGCCAAGTAGGCCGAAACACAGGGCGTACTGAAGCTTTCTTT. The chain employs TRBV4-1 and TRBJ1-1; D possibly corresponds to TRBD1 (6 bases). This CDR3 contains 17 residues. With 1 base removed from V and 5 bases from J, the gap between germline ends came to 20 bases. Germline V gives CDR1 MGHRA, CDR2 YSYEKL.

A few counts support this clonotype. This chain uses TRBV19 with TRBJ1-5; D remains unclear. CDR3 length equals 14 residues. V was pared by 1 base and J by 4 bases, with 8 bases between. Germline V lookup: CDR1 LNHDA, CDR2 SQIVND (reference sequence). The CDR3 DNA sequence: TGTGCCAGTAGTATAGTTAGCGGGAATCAGCCCCAGCATTTT. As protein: CASSIVSGNQPQHF.

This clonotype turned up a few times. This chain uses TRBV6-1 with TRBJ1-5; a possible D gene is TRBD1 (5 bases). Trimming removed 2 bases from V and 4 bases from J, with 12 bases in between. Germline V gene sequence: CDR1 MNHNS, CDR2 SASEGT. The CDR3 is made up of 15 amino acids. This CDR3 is CASSESGYRNQPQHF. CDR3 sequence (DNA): TGTGCCAGCAGTGAATCAGGGTATCGGAATCAGCCCCAGCATTTT.

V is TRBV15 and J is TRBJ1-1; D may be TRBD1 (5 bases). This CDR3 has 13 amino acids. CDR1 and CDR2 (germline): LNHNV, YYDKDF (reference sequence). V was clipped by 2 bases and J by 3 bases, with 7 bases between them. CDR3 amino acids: CATSRQGHTEAFF. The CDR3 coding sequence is TGTGCCACCAGCAGACAGGGACACACTGAAGCTTTCTTT.

The CDR3 is CASSDPGRRGNEQFF. CDR3 DNA: TGTGCCAGTAGTGACCCAGGAAGGAGGGGTAATGAGCAGTTCTTC. J is TRBJ2-1 and V is TRBV19; tentative D call: TRBD2 (6 bases). Per germline, CDR1 LNHDA and CDR2 SQIVND (reference sequence). The CDR3 consists of 15 residues. V was shortened by 5 bases and J by 7 bases, with 18 bases between the two germline ends.

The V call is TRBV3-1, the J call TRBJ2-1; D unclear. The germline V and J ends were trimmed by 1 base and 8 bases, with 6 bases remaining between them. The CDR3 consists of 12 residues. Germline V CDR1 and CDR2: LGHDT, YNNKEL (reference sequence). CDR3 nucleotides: TGTGCCAGCAGCCAAGTCGTAGATGAGCAGTTCTTC. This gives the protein CASSQVVDEQFF.

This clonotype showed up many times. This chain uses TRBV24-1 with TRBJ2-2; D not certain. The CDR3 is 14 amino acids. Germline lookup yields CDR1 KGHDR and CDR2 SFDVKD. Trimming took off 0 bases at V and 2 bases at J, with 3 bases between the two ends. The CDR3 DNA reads TGTGCCACCAGTGATTTGGGAAACACCGGGGAGCTGTTTTTT. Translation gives CATSDLGNTGELFF.

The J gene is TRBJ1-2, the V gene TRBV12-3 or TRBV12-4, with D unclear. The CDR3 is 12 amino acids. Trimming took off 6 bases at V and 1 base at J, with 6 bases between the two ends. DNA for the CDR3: TGTGCCAGCAGCGCCAATAACTATGGCTACACCTTC. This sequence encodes CASSANNYGYTF.

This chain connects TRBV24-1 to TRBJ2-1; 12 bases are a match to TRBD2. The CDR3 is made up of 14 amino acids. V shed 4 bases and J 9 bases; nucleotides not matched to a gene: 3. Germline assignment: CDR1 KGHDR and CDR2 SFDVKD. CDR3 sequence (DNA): TGTGCCACCAGTGAGGGGGGACTAGCGGGTGAGCAGTTCTTC. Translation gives CATSEGGLAGEQFF.

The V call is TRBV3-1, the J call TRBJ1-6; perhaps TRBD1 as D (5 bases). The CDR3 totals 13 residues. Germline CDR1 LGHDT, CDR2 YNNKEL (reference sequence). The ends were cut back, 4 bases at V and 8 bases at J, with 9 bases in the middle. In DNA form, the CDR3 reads TGTGCCAGCAGCCCTACAGGCTATTCACCCCTCCACTTT. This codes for CASSPTGYSPLHF.

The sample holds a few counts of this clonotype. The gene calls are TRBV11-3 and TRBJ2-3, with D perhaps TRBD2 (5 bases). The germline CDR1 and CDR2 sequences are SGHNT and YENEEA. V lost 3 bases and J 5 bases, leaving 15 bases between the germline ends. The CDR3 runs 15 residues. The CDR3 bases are TGTGCCAGCAGCTTCGGAGCGCCCGCGGGAGATACGCAGTATTTT. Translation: CASSFGAPAGDTQYF.

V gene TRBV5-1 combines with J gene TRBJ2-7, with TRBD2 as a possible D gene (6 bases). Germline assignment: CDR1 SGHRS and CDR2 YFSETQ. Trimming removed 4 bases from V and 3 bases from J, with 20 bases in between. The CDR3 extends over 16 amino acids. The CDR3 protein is CASSAVSGDGFYEQYF. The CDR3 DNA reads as TGCGCCAGCAGCGCCGTATCGGGGGACGGATTCTACGAGCAGTACTTC.

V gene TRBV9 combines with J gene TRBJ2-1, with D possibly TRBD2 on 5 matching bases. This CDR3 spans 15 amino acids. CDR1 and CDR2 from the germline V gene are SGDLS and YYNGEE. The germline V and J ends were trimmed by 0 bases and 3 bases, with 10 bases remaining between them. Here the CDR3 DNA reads TGTGCCAGCAGCGTAGAGGGAGCCCTCTACAATGAGCAGTTCTTC. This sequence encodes CASSVEGALYNEQFF.

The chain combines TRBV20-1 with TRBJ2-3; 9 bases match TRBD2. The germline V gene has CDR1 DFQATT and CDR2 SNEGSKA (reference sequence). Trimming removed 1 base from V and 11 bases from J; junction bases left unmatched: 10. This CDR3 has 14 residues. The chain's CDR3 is CSARGGETSGKQYF. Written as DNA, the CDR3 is TGCAGTGCTAGAGGGGGGGAGACTAGCGGAAAGCAGTATTTT.